The next 31 T cell receptor beta chains were all read from a single sample in a study of B cell selection in AIRE deficiency. Data came from immunoSEQ multiplex PCR; TCRdb stores just in-frame clones and leaves some out. The sample has 28,000 or so clones; around 93% are singletons. The regulatory T cell sort gate was CD4+CD25hiCD127low/negative. Input material: CD4+CD25+ Tregs sorted from PBMCs. The receptors shown here come from a human donor in good health.

CDR3: CASSGGPKNEKLFF. The CDR3 coding sequence is TGTGCCAGCTCAGGCGGGCCAAAGAATGAAAAACTGTTTTTT. The V and J genes are TRBV18 and TRBJ1-4, with D uncertain. The V end lost 5 bases, the J end lost 5 bases, and 12 bases lay between the germline ends. This CDR3 spans 14 amino acids. The V gene's germline CDR1 is KGHSH and CDR2 LQKENI.

The V and J genes are TRBV4-1 and TRBJ2-2, with D possibly being TRBD1 (6 bases). Germline CDR1 reads MGHRA; CDR2 reads YSYEKL. The V end lost 4 bases, the J end lost 5 bases, and 17 bases lay between the germline ends. This CDR3 contains 16 residues. CDR3 sequence reads: CASSRGDRSWTGELFF. CDR3 nucleotide sequence: TGCGCCAGCAGCCGAGGAGACAGGAGTTGGACCGGGGAGCTGTTTTTT.

The chain joins TRBV29-1 to TRBJ1-4; D is uncertain. Trimming stripped 2 bases from V and 5 bases from J, with 15 bases between. Looked up from germline, CDR1 is SQVTM and CDR2 is ANQGSEA. The CDR3 consists of 15 residues. The CDR3 sequence: CSVELPGAQNEKLFF. CDR3 nucleotides: TGCAGCGTTGAACTCCCGGGAGCTCAAAATGAAAAACTGTTTTTT.

The rearrangement links TRBV18 to TRBJ1-5; D ambiguous. CDR3 length: 13 residues. Trimming removed 6 bases from V and 7 bases from J, with 13 bases in between. Germline CDR1 and CDR2: KGHSH and LQKENI. CDR3 DNA sequence: TGTGCCAGCTCCCCGACGGAGGAGCAGCCCCAGCATTTT. This encodes CASSPTEEQPQHF.

The genes are TRBV4-3 and TRBJ2-7, with 8 nucleotides matching TRBD1. Germline assignment: CDR1 LGHNA and CDR2 YSLEER. J was trimmed by 3 bases and V by 1 base; bases with no gene match: 5. The CDR3 has 15 amino acids. As DNA, the CDR3 is TGCGCCAGCAGCCAAGTCGGCAGGGGGCTCTACGAGCAGTACTTC. Amino acid sequence: CASSQVGRGLYEQYF.

This clone was recorded only once. This chain links TRBV7-9 with TRBJ1-1; D not resolved. V was cut by 5 bases and J by 1 base, with 8 bases left in between. In germline, CDR1 is SEHNR, CDR2 FQNEAQ (reference sequence). This CDR3 is built from 13 residues. CDR3 coding DNA: TGTGCCAGCAGCCCACAGCCGAACACTGAAGCTTTCTTT. This codes for CASSPQPNTEAFF.

This sequence joins TRBV9 and TRBJ2-5; 9 bases are shared with TRBD2. CDR3 size: 16 residues. Germline-derived CDR1 and CDR2 are SGDLS and YYNGEE. Trimming removed 0 bases from V and 4 bases from J; junction bases left unmatched: 7. CDR3 in DNA: TGTGCCAGCAGCGTAGGCGCGGGGGGGCCTGGAGAGACCCAGTACTTC. As protein: CASSVGAGGPGETQYF.

The chain joins TRBV7-2 to TRBJ1-5; the match to TRBD1 covers 8 bases. CDR3 length: 14 amino acids. Unmatched junction bases numbered 2, after V lost 5 bases and J lost 2 bases. CDR1 and CDR2 from the germline V gene are SGHTA and FQGNSA. CDR3 residues: CASSPQGGNQPQHF. For the CDR3, the DNA is TGTGCCAGCAGCCCACAGGGGGGCAATCAGCCCCAGCATTTT.

The chain employs TRBV5-1 and TRBJ2-1; 14 bases match TRBD2. J was trimmed by 8 bases and V by 4 bases; bases with no gene match: 5. Per the germline V gene, CDR1 is SGHRS and CDR2 is YFSETQ. The length of the CDR3 is 15 residues. The DNA for the CDR3 is TGCGCCAGCAGCGGAGGACTAGCGGGGGGTTATGAGCAGTTCTTC. This encodes CASSGGLAGGYEQFF.

V gene TRBV28 combines with J gene TRBJ2-5, with 7 nucleotides matching TRBD1. The V gene's germline CDR1 is MDHEN and CDR2 SYDVKM. The CDR3 length is 15 residues. J gave up 3 bases and V 5 bases, and 9 bases lay outside the gene matches. The CDR3 DNA sequence: TGTGCCAGCAGTCGGCCCGAACAGGGGAAAGAGACCCAGTACTTC. This codes for CASSRPEQGKETQYF.

This clone was recorded only once. The chain has TRBV6-5 and TRBJ2-7; D uncertain. This CDR3 spans 13 amino acids. V lost 6 bases, J lost 0 bases, and 9 bases lay in between. Germline CDR1 is MNHEY and CDR2 is SVGAGI. DNA of the CDR3: TGTGCCAGCAGGGGCCCAAACTCCTACGAGCAGTACTTC. This codes for CASRGPNSYEQYF.

This clone ranks as medium-sized. This CDR3 is CASSRLGNYGYTF. DNA of the CDR3: TGTGCCAGCAGCCGATTGGGTAACTATGGCTACACCTTC. J is TRBJ1-2 and V is TRBV14, with no clear D. Germline V gene data show CDR1 as SGHDN and CDR2 as FVKESK. Deletions cut 4 bases from V and 1 base from J, with 7 bases between. This CDR3 comprises 13 residues. The full variable domain, with the rest looked up from reference TRBV14 and TRBJ1-2, is EAGVTQFPSHSVIEKGQTVTLRCDPISGHDNLYWYRRVMGKEIKFLLHFVKESKQDESGMPNNRFLAERTGGTYSTLKVQPAELEDSGVYFCASSRLGNYGYTFGSGTRLTVV.

This chain links TRBV7-2 with TRBJ1-1; D uncertain. CDR1 and CDR2 from the germline V gene are SGHTA and FQGNSA. CDR3 length: 13 residues. Trimming left V 5 bases short and J 11 bases short, with 18 bases between. This CDR3 is CASSGSNEARAFF. The CDR3, as DNA: TGTGCCAGCAGCGGCAGCAATGAAGCGAGGGCTTTCTTT.

This clone was recorded once. The V and J genes are TRBV10-2 and TRBJ2-7; TRBD1 aligns across 8 bases. This CDR3 spans 13 amino acids. V lost 7 bases, J lost 1 base, and 3 bases stayed unmatched. Per germline, CDR1 WSHSY and CDR2 SAAADI. CDR3 DNA: TGCGCCAGCAAGCAGGGGGCGTCCTACGAGCAGTACTTC. This translates into CASKQGASYEQYF.

This chain links TRBV10-3 with TRBJ1-1; 8 nucleotides agree with TRBD1. J gave up 4 bases and V 5 bases, and 12 bases lay outside the gene matches. The CDR3 is made up of 16 amino acids. The germline gives CDR1 ENHRY, CDR2 SYGVKD. The CDR3 region is CAISRPNTGGTTEAFF. The CDR3 nucleotides read TGTGCCATCAGTAGGCCGAACACAGGGGGAACCACTGAAGCTTTCTTT.

The V gene is TRBV9, the J gene TRBJ2-6, with D hard to call. This CDR3 spans 19 amino acids. V was cut by 6 bases and J by 1 base, with 23 bases left in between. CDR1 SGDLS and CDR2 YYNGEE come from the germline V gene. CDR3 coding DNA: TGTGCCAGCACCAGAATAGGCAGGCCTTTTGGGTCTGGGGCCAACGTCCTGACTTTC. Residues: CASTRIGRPFGSGANVLTF. Full variable domain (outside the CDR3, taken from reference TRBV9 and TRBJ2-6): DSGVTQTPKHLITATGQRVTLRCSPRSGDLSVYWYQQSLDQGLQFLIQYYNGEERAKGNILERFSAQQFPDLHSELNLSSLELGDSALYFCASTRIGRPFGSGANVLTFGAGSRLTVL.

V usage is TRBV14 and J usage is TRBJ1-2; a possible D gene is TRBD1 (6 bases). This CDR3 has 13 amino acids. Trimming stripped 0 bases from V and 11 bases from J, with 13 bases between. Germline lookup yields CDR1 SGHDN and CDR2 FVKESK. CDR3 in amino acids: CASSQDSQGGYTF. In nucleotides, the CDR3 is TGTGCCAGCAGCCAAGATTCACAGGGCGGGTACACCTTC.

The J gene is TRBJ2-1, the V gene TRBV19; 7 bases align to TRBD1. This CDR3 comprises 15 residues. The germline gives CDR1 LNHDA, CDR2 SQIVND (reference sequence). The J segment lost 8 bases and the V segment lost 5 bases, leaving 12 bases of the junction unmatched. CDR3 protein: CASSLRTGIRDEQFF. As DNA, the CDR3 is TGTGCCAGTAGTCTTCGGACAGGTATTCGGGATGAGCAGTTCTTC.

The chain is built from TRBV6-7 and TRBJ2-6; a weak D match, TRBD1 (5 bases). TRBV6-7 is classed as an ORF, of uncertain function. The CDR3 has 17 amino acids. Trimming left V 7 bases short and J 0 bases short, with 16 bases between. The chain's CDR3 is CASNGHRQISGANVLTF. In nucleotides, the CDR3 is TGTGCCAGCAATGGCCACAGGCAAATCTCTGGGGCCAACGTCCTGACTTTC.

J is TRBJ2-3 and V is TRBV5-4; 8 positions agree with TRBD2. Germline CDR1 reads SGHNT; CDR2 reads YYREEE (reference sequence). The CDR3 covers 15 residues. V was pared by 4 bases and J by 6 bases, with 10 bases of the junction left unmatched. CDR3 coding DNA: TGTGCCAGCAGCCCTACCGGGGGGGCAGAGGATACGCAGTATTTT. Its translation: CASSPTGGAEDTQYF.

V usage is TRBV27 and J usage is TRBJ2-7, with D perhaps given as TRBD1 or TRBD2 (5 bases each). V lost 6 bases to trimming and J lost 2 bases, with 20 bases between them. This CDR3 comprises 16 residues. CDR1 and CDR2 from the germline V gene are MNHEY and SMNVEV (reference sequence). CDR3 region: CASSDRDGVFTYEQYF. The CDR3 DNA reads as TGTGCCAGCAGCGATAGGGACGGCGTATTTACCTACGAGCAGTACTTC.

The chain uses TRBV30 and TRBJ1-4; D call uncertain. V dropped 5 bases and J dropped 5 bases, with 6 bases sitting between them. Germline values: CDR1 GTSNPN, CDR2 SVGIG (reference sequence). The CDR3 runs to 11 residues. The CDR3 nucleotides are TGTGCCTGGCAGATAAATGAAAAACTGTTTTTT. This translates into CAWQINEKLFF.

The chain's CDR3 is CASSLANEQFF. DNA for the CDR3: TGTGCCAGCAGCTTGGCAAATGAGCAGTTCTTC. The genes are TRBV5-6 and TRBJ2-1, with unresolved D. The CDR3 has 11 amino acids. V lost 0 bases and J 7 bases, leaving 2 bases between the germline ends. Germline V gene data show CDR1 as SGHDT and CDR2 as YYEEEE.

The gene calls are TRBV7-2 and TRBJ1-5; D perhaps matches TRBD1 (6 bases). The CDR3 is 14 residues long. Germline CDR1 SGHTA, CDR2 FQGNSA. Trimming took off 0 bases at V and 7 bases at J, with 10 bases between the two ends. CDR3 in amino acids: CASSLAGGGQPQHF. The CDR3 DNA sequence: TGTGCCAGCAGCTTAGCGGGGGGGGGCCAGCCCCAGCATTTT. Full variable domain (rest looked up from reference TRBV7-2 and TRBJ1-5): GAGVSQSPSNKVTEKGKDVELRCDPISGHTALYWYRQSLGQGLEFLIYFQGNSAPDKSGLPSDRFSAERTGGSVSTLTIQRTQQEDSAVYLCASSLAGGGQPQHFGDGTRLSIL.

The J gene is TRBJ2-3, the V gene TRBV10-1; D may be TRBD1 (6 bases). The V end was cut by 5 bases, the J end by 1 base, with 10 bases between. Germline V gene data show CDR1 as WNHNN and CDR2 as SYGVQD (reference sequence). This CDR3 region has 14 residues. CDR3 sequence reads: CASSRDTRTDTQYF. In DNA, the CDR3 is TGCGCCAGCAGTAGGGACACCCGCACAGATACGCAGTATTTT.

The V call is TRBV5-4, the J call TRBJ2-1; no clear D. This CDR3 region has 14 residues. V was shortened by 4 bases and J by 5 bases, with 13 bases between the two germline ends. The germline CDR1 and CDR2 sequences are SGHNT and YYREEE (reference sequence). The CDR3 is CASSTQSPNNEQFF. The CDR3 DNA follows: TGTGCCAGCAGCACGCAATCTCCAAACAATGAGCAGTTCTTC. Combining the CDR3 with reference TRBV5-4 and TRBJ2-1 gives the whole variable domain ETGVTQSPTHLIKTRGQQVTLRCSSQSGHNTVSWYQQALGQGPQFIFQYYREEENGRGNFPPRFSGLQFPNYSSELNVNALELDDSALYLCASSTQSPNNEQFFGPGTRLTVL.

The count of this clone is one. V usage is TRBV30 and J usage is TRBJ2-6; D ambiguous. The CDR3 has 14 amino acids. CDR1 GTSNPN and CDR2 SVGIG come from the germline V gene (reference sequence). V was clipped by 5 bases and J by 0 bases, with 8 bases between them. CDR3 bases: TGTGCCTGGGAACAGTTCTCTGGGGCCAACGTCCTGACTTTC. It codes for CAWEQFSGANVLTF.

Here the CDR3 DNA reads TGTGCCAGCGACATCCGGGACAGGGGGCGACAGTTCTTC. Its protein product is CASDIRDRGRQFF. The chain carries TRBV2 and TRBJ2-1, with 12 bases fitting TRBD1. The V gene's germline CDR1 is SNHLY and CDR2 FYNNEI. The CDR3 loop spans 13 amino acids. Trimming removed 8 bases from V and 13 bases from J; junction bases left unmatched: 9.

This clone showed up just a few times. V gene TRBV21-1 combines with J gene TRBJ1-5; TRBD1, the table's D call, lacks a check against the DNA. TRBV21-1 corresponds to a pseudogene. This CDR3 is built from 12 residues. In DNA form, the CDR3 reads TGTGCCAGCAGCAAAGGTCCCCAGGCCCAGCATTTT. Amino acids: CASSKGPQAQHF.

The genes are TRBV5-1 and TRBJ2-5, with a tentative D call TRBD1 (5 bases). CDR1 SGHRS and CDR2 YFSETQ come from the germline V gene. V dropped 5 bases and J dropped 1 base, with 9 bases sitting between them. This CDR3 is built from 13 residues. The CDR3 DNA sequence: TGCGCCAGCAGGGGGCAAATCCAAGAGACCCAGTACTTC. Its translation is CASRGQIQETQYF.

The J gene is TRBJ2-3, the V gene TRBV2; 8 bases map to TRBD2. V lost 9 bases, J lost 5 bases, and 13 bases stayed unmatched. This CDR3 contains 15 residues. Germline CDR1 is SNHLY and CDR2 is FYNNEI. CDR3 protein: CASILWTSSRDTQYF. DNA for the CDR3: TGTGCCAGTATCCTGTGGACTAGCAGCCGAGATACGCAGTATTTT.